The TCR beta chain under discussion was sequenced for a study of T cell changes during pregnancy in multiple sclerosis. Measured with immunoSEQ multiplex PCR; TCRdb has only the in-frame clones, and not every one. The sample shows around 63,000 clones, approximately 90% of them seen only once. The specimen was peripheral blood, collected after pregnancy. The receptor was isolated from a female donor with multiple sclerosis, enrolled in a pregnancy study.

CDR3 in amino acids: CASSQGLAVRATDTQYF. In DNA form, the CDR3 reads TGTGCCAGCAGCCAGGGACTAGCGGTTCGGGCCACAGATACGCAGTATTTT. The chain combines TRBV9 with TRBJ2-3, with 11 positions matching TRBD2. Germline V CDR1 and CDR2: SGDLS, YYNGEE. V lost 4 bases to trimming and J lost 2 bases; unmatched junction nucleotides: 9. CDR3 length: 17 residues.